This TCR beta chain was sequenced for a study of T cells in Graves' hyperthyroidism and ophthalmopathy. In this sample, this clonotype turned up a few times. What it recognizes is unknown. A read error may explain this, as a much larger clone is one base away. Researchers amplified the TCR beta CDR3 regions from RNA transcripts. When the TCR CDR3 underwent first-round RT-PCR, the HTBI primer set was used. TCRdb itself ran the multiplex PCR reads through MiXCR, one entry per CDR3 protein. The data hold around 600,000 distinct CDR3 sequences, with roughly 45% observed a single time. Whole-study findings and limits: In the analysis, a 13 V-J model separated ophthalmopathy from stable hyperthyroidism.

There are 13 residues in the CDR3. CDR1 is SQVTM, CDR2 ANQGSEA, per germline. V was clipped by 4 bases and J by 5 bases, with 12 bases between them. The receptor comes from an adult man with Graves' disease, either hyperthyroidism or ophthalmopathy (not recorded which). The sample consisted of peripheral blood or thyroid tissue (not recorded which). J is TRBJ1-5 and V is TRBV29-1; tentatively, D is TRBD1 (6 bases). CDR3 sequence reads: CSVVTGRDQPQHF. DNA of the CDR3: TGCAGCGTTGTAACAGGGAGGGATCAGCCCCAGCATTTT. The full variable domain, completed using reference TRBV29-1 and TRBJ1-5, is SAVISQKPSRDICQRGTSLTIQCQVDSQVTMMFWYRQQPGQSLTLIATANQGSEATYESGFVIDKFPISRPNLTFSTLTVSNMSPEDSSIYLCSVVTGRDQPQHFGDGTRLSIL.